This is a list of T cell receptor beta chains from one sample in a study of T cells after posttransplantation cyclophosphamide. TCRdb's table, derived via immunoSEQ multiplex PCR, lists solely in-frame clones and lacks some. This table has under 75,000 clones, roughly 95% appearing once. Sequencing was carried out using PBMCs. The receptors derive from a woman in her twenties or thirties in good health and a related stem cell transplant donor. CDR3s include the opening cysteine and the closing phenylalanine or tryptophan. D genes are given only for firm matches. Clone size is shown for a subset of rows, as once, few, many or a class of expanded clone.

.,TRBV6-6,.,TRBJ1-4,TGTGCCAGCAGTTACTCGGGGAGCACTGATGAAAAACTGTTTTTT,CASSYSGSTDEKLFF
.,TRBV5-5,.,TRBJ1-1,TGTGCCAGCAGCTTGTGGGGGGAGGCCACTGAAGCTTTCTTT,CASSLWGEATEAFF
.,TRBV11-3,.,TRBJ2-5,TGTGCCAGCAGCTTAGGAGCCGCCCAAGAGACCCAGTACTTC,CASSLGAAQETQYF
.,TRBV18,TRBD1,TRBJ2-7,TGTGCCAGCTCACCACCGTCGGGACAGGGGTCCTACGAGCAGTACTTC,CASSPPSGQGSYEQYF
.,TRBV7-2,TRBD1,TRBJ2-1,TGTGCCAGCAGCCTGATGGGACAGGGGATCTACAATGAGCAGTTCTTC,CASSLMGQGIYNEQFF
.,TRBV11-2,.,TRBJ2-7,TGTGCCAGCATCCATAGTGGACCCCTACCCTACGAGCAGTACTTC,CASIHSGPLPYEQYF
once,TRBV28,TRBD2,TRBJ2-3,TGTGGCTCCAGCGGGGATACAGATACGCAGTATTTT,CGSSGDTDTQYF
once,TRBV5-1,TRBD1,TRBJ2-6,TGCGCCAGCAGCTTGGACGGACAGGTTTTTTCTGGGGCCAACGTCCTGACTTTC,CASSLDGQVFSGANVLTF
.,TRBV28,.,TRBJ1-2,TGTGCCAGCAGTTTAAGGGACACCATATATGGCTACACCTTC,CASSLRDTIYGYTF
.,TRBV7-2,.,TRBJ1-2,TGTGCCAGCAGCCTCCCCATGGAGGGCTACACCTTC,CASSLPMEGYTF
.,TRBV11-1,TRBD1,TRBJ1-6,TGTGCCAGCAGCCAAACAGGGGCTAATTCACCCCTCCACTTT,CASSQTGANSPLHF
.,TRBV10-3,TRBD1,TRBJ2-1,TGTGCCATCAGTGGGGGACAGGGGAATGAGCAGTTCTTC,CAISGGQGNEQFF
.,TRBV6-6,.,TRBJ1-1,TGTGCCAGCGGGAGGGTCGCCGACACTGAAGCTTTCTTT,CASGRVADTEAFF
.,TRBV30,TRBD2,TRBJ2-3,TGTGCCAGAACTAGCGGGGCCCCAGATACGCAGTATTTT,CARTSGAPDTQYF
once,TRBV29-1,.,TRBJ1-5,TGCAGCGTTACCGAGGGGATCAGCAATCAGCTCCAGCATTTT,CSVTEGISNQLQHF
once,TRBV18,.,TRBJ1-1,TGTGCCAGCTCACCACCCACCGGTTCGGCTGAAGCTTTCTTT,CASSPPTGSAEAFF
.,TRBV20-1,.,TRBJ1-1,TGCAGTGCTAGAGATCGCAAAGCTTTCTTT,CSARDRKAFF
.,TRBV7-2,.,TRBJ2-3,TGTGCCAGCAGCTGGAGAGCGGAAGCTAGCACAGATACGCAGTATTTT,CASSWRAEASTDTQYF
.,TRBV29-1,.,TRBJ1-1,TGCAGCGTTTTTTCAACCGGGACGCTGAACACTGAAGCTTTCTTT,CSVFSTGTLNTEAFF